The clone carrying this T cell receptor beta chain has only one observation. What it recognizes is unknown. The entry originates in a study of cytomegalovirus exposure and HLA in healthy donors. Germline assignment: CDR1 GTSNPN and CDR2 SVGIG (reference sequence). Deletions cut 1 base from V and 0 bases from J, with 10 bases between. The length of the CDR3 is 16 residues. Study outcomes and limitations: Trimming of TCR beta V- and J-genes showed a link, identified in a later analysis, to a missense DCLRE1C variant. Most of the CMV-associated TCR beta chains (in a later analysis) appeared to be HLA-restricted.

PCR amplification relied on 60 Vbeta primers (plus 13 Jbeta primers). Sequencing was performed with immunoSEQ multiplex PCR; in TCRdb, only in-frame clones are kept and a portion is missing. The data contain 240,000 or so clones, 82% of them singletons. The specimen sequenced was PBMCs. This TCR came from a woman aged 40 to 50 in good health and CMV-seropositive. The V call is TRBV30, the J call TRBJ2-6, with TRBD1 as a possible D gene (6 bases). Here the CDR3 reads CAWSATGLSGANVLTF. DNA of the CDR3: TGTGCCTGGAGTGCGACAGGACTCTCTGGGGCCAACGTCCTGACTTTC. Based on the CDR3 plus reference TRBV30 and TRBJ2-6, the full variable domain is SQTIHQWPATLVQPVGSPLSLECTVEGTSNPNLYWYRQAAGRGLQLLFYSVGIGQISSEVPQNLSASRPQDRQFILSSKKLLLSDSGFYLCAWSATGLSGANVLTFGAGSRLTVL.